One sample yielded the 27 T cell receptor beta chains listed below, sequenced in a study of T cells in localized non-small cell lung cancer. Using immunoSEQ multiplex PCR, the repertoire was profiled, and TCRdb retains in-frame clones only, with some absent. In the table there are about 30,000 clones, more than 70% of which are singletons. The material sequenced was peripheral blood, taken before any cancer treatment. These receptors originate from a female donor of 60 years or more with stage III squamous cell lung carcinoma.

This chain connects TRBV29-1 to TRBJ2-7; D is undetermined. The germline gives CDR1 SQVTM, CDR2 ANQGSEA. This CDR3 region has 13 residues. Trimming cost V 6 bases and J 2 bases, with 14 bases left between them. The CDR3 protein is CSVRARETYEQYF. In nucleotides, the CDR3 is TGCAGCGTCCGGGCCAGAGAGACCTACGAGCAGTACTTC.

The chain couples TRBV5-1 to TRBJ2-3; the match to TRBD2 covers 11 bases. The CDR3 covers 16 residues. CDR1 is SGHRS and CDR2 is YFSETQ in the germline V gene. After removal of 4 bases from V and 3 bases from J, the junction contained 7 bases not matched to a gene. The CDR3 loop is CASSPPTSGVTDTQYF. The CDR3 nucleotides read TGCGCCAGCAGCCCGCCGACTAGCGGGGTGACAGATACGCAGTATTTT.

V and J are TRBV25-1 and TRBJ2-7; D is possibly TRBD1 (5 bases). Germline V gene lookup returns CDR1 MGHDK and CDR2 SYGVNS. V dropped 1 base and J dropped 2 bases, with 18 bases sitting between them. The CDR3 loop spans 17 amino acids. The CDR3 spells CASSESLGQGKTYEQYF. CDR3 DNA sequence: TGTGCCAGCAGTGAATCCTTAGGGCAGGGCAAGACCTACGAGCAGTACTTC.

CDR3 loop: CASRTGRGDSTDTQYF. In nucleotides, the CDR3 is TGCGCCAGCAGGACCGGCAGGGGTGATTCCACGGATACGCAGTATTTT. This chain connects TRBV4-1 to TRBJ2-3, with D perhaps TRBD1 (6 bases). Germline V gene lookup returns CDR1 MGHRA and CDR2 YSYEKL. V was pared by 6 bases and J by 6 bases, with 22 bases between. The length of the CDR3 is 16 residues.

This chain uses TRBV11-3 with TRBJ2-1; possibly TRBD2 for D (5 bases). CDR3 length: 13 residues. V was pared by 5 bases and J by 4 bases, with 9 bases between. Germline-derived CDR1 and CDR2 are SGHNT and YENEEA. CDR3 nucleotide sequence: TGTGCCAGCAGCCGTGGACTGTACAATGAGCAGTTCTTC. Translating it yields CASSRGLYNEQFF.

CDR3 amino acids: CASSQSRGRLNNSPLHF. The CDR3 nucleotides are TGTGCCAGCAGCCAGTCCCGGGGACGGCTGAATAATTCACCCCTCCACTTT. The chain recombines TRBV14 with TRBJ1-6, with D tentatively TRBD1 (5 bases). Germline V gene lookup returns CDR1 SGHDN and CDR2 FVKESK. The V and J ends lost 3 bases and 5 bases respectively, with 17 bases between them. The CDR3 extends over 17 amino acids. Full variable domain (missing parts from reference TRBV14 and TRBJ1-6): EAGVTQFPSHSVIEKGQTVTLRCDPISGHDNLYWYRRVMGKEIKFLLHFVKESKQDESGMPNNRFLAERTGGTYSTLKVQPAELEDSGVYFCASSQSRGRLNNSPLHFGNGTRLTVT.

This clone has just one count. V and J are TRBV2 and TRBJ1-1; no clear D gene. Trimming took off 10 bases at V and 0 bases at J, with 21 bases between the two ends. The CDR3 spans 16 residues. CDR1 SNHLY and CDR2 FYNNEI come from the germline V gene. CDR3 sequence reads: CATNNIRGGLNTEAFF. DNA of the CDR3: TGTGCCACTAACAACATACGGGGAGGGTTGAACACTGAAGCTTTCTTT.

The rearrangement uses TRBV5-6 and TRBJ1-1, with 7 bases lining up with TRBD1. The CDR3 runs to 14 residues. V lost 7 bases, J lost 1 base, and 7 bases stayed unmatched. Germline assignment: CDR1 SGHDT and CDR2 YYEEEE. The CDR3 loop is CASATGFRNTEAFF. The DNA for the CDR3 is TGTGCCAGCGCGACAGGGTTTCGGAACACTGAAGCTTTCTTT.

This sequence joins TRBV28 and TRBJ1-2, with D possibly TRBD1 on 5 matching bases. V was cut by 3 bases and J by 4 bases, with 12 bases left in between. The CDR3 is 14 residues long. The germline V gene has CDR1 MDHEN and CDR2 SYDVKM. CDR3 DNA: TGTGCCAGCAGTTTTGAGGGGAGCTTCTATGGCTACACCTTC. It encodes CASSFEGSFYGYTF.

The chain combines TRBV9 with TRBJ2-7, with 9 nucleotides matching TRBD1. Germline loops: CDR1 SGDLS, CDR2 YYNGEE. The CDR3 length is 15 residues. V shed 0 bases and J 3 bases; nucleotides not matched to a gene: 4. The CDR3 DNA reads as TGTGCCAGCAGCGTAGCGGGGACAGGGCACTACGAGCAGTACTTC. Translated, it gives CASSVAGTGHYEQYF.

A few counts support this clone. The rearrangement joins TRBV28 to TRBJ1-5, with D perhaps TRBD1 (6 bases). The CDR3 spans 16 residues. The germline V and J ends were trimmed by 6 bases and 0 bases, with 15 bases remaining between them. The germline gives CDR1 MDHEN, CDR2 SYDVKM. This CDR3 is CASSLGGGSSNQPQHF. CDR3 DNA: TGTGCCAGCAGCCTTGGGGGGGGCTCTAGCAATCAGCCCCAGCATTTT.

In this sample, this clone turned up a few times. The chain has TRBV9 and TRBJ1-1, with D hard to call. This CDR3 comprises 14 residues. The V gene's germline CDR1 is SGDLS and CDR2 YYNGEE. V lost 0 bases and J 0 bases, leaving 6 bases between the germline ends. For the CDR3, the DNA is TGTGCCAGCAGCGTAGCTGGGTTGAACACTGAAGCTTTCTTT. This encodes CASSVAGLNTEAFF.

V is TRBV5-1 and J is TRBJ2-3; the D is unclear. This CDR3 region has 14 residues. CDR1 SGHRS and CDR2 YFSETQ come from the germline V gene. The ends were cut back, 1 base at V and 4 bases at J, with 10 bases in the middle. The CDR3 DNA reads TGCGCCAGCAGCTTGATGTCGATCTCAGATACGCAGTATTTT. Translated: CASSLMSISDTQYF.

The chain joins TRBV7-2 to TRBJ1-3; TRBD1 matches 7 bases. With 1 base clipped from V and 0 bases from J, the junction kept 6 bases outside the gene matches. CDR1 and CDR2 (germline): SGHTA, FQGNSA. This CDR3 has 17 residues. This chain's CDR3 is CASSLEAGGSSGNTIYF. In DNA form, the CDR3 reads TGTGCCAGCAGCTTAGAGGCAGGGGGGAGCTCTGGAAACACCATATATTTT.

As concerns this clone: The sample has other DNA sequences that encode this CDR3 too. The chain couples TRBV9 to TRBJ1-1, with 7 positions matching TRBD1. This CDR3 has 15 amino acids. V dropped 2 bases and J dropped 1; count of bases not matched to a gene: 5. CDR1 is SGDLS, CDR2 YYNGEE, per germline. The CDR3 DNA follows: TGTGCCAGCAGCGTCGGAACAGGGGCGAACACTGAAGCTTTCTTT. Translation gives CASSVGTGANTEAFF.

The CDR3 loop reads CASSPQQGLQFF. In DNA form, the CDR3 reads TGTGCCAGCAGTCCCCAACAGGGGCTCCAGTTCTTC. The chain recombines TRBV28 with TRBJ2-1, with 7 nucleotides matching TRBD1. Germline assignment: CDR1 MDHEN and CDR2 SYDVKM. J lost 13 bases, V lost 5 bases, and 8 bases had no gene match. CDR3 size: 12 residues.

The CDR3 loop is CASSLSLAGQETQYF. The DNA for the CDR3 is TGCGCCAGCAGCTTGTCGCTAGCGGGGCAAGAGACCCAGTACTTC. The chain couples TRBV5-1 to TRBJ2-5, with 9 bases matching TRBD2. The CDR3 is made up of 15 amino acids. V was clipped by 1 base and J by 2 bases; unmatched bases: 3. The germline V gene encodes CDR1 SGHRS and CDR2 YFSETQ.

The gene calls are TRBV25-1 and TRBJ1-1, with a possible D match to TRBD1 (5 bases). Germline CDR1 MGHDK, CDR2 SYGVNS. The CDR3 length is 15 residues. The V end lost 3 bases, the J end lost 3 bases, and 14 bases lay between the germline ends. The CDR3: CASSDPGRGDTEAFF. DNA for the CDR3: TGTGCCAGCAGTGACCCGGGTCGAGGGGACACTGAAGCTTTCTTT.

The chain employs TRBV6-7 and TRBJ1-5; a possible D gene is TRBD1 (6 bases). TRBV6-7 is an open reading frame, and its role is uncertain. V shed 4 bases and J shed 13 bases, with 11 bases lying between them. The CDR3 runs 11 residues. The CDR3 spells CASSSWTAQHF. The CDR3 coding sequence is TGTGCCAGCAGTTCGTGGACAGCTCAGCATTTT.

The J gene is TRBJ2-7, the V gene TRBV4-1; tentatively, D is TRBD2 (5 bases). Per the germline V gene, CDR1 is MGHRA and CDR2 is YSYEKL. V lost 1 base and J lost 2, with 12 bases in between. This CDR3 region has 15 residues. CDR3: CASSQVGGGAYEQYF. The CDR3 DNA is TGCGCCAGCAGCCAAGTTGGCGGAGGAGCCTACGAGCAGTACTTC.

In DNA, the CDR3 is TGTGCCAGCAGTGGCCCGGGACAGGGGGCCGCCTACAATGAGCAGTTCTTC. Protein: CASSGPGQGAAYNEQFF. The chain is built from TRBV6-1 and TRBJ2-1; 12 bases match TRBD1. V dropped 4 bases and J dropped 2; count of bases not matched to a gene: 6. There are 17 residues in the CDR3. The germline V gene has CDR1 MNHNS and CDR2 SASEGT.

V and J are TRBV11-2 and TRBJ2-1, with no clear D. Germline V lookup: CDR1 SGHAT, CDR2 FQNNGV. V lost 7 bases and J lost 7, with 8 bases in between. The CDR3 has 11 residues. Here the CDR3 DNA reads TGTGCCAGCACCCCTCTGAATGAGCAGTTCTTC. It specifies CASTPLNEQFF.

J is TRBJ2-1 and V is TRBV19; the match to TRBD2 covers 10 bases. V lost 0 bases, J lost 8 bases, and 16 bases stayed unmatched. This CDR3 region has 19 residues. Germline V gives CDR1 LNHDA, CDR2 SQIVND (reference sequence). CDR3 region: CASSIDRGRGSGRLDEQFF. CDR3 nucleotides: TGTGCCAGTAGTATAGATCGGGGGCGGGGTAGCGGGAGGCTGGATGAGCAGTTCTTC.

This clone is a singleton in its sample. The chain uses TRBV6-6 and TRBJ2-7; 8 positions match TRBD2. This CDR3 region has 14 residues. Losses at the gene ends were 7 bases for V and 2 bases for J; bases not matched to a gene: 7. CDR1 is MNHNY and CDR2 is SVGAGI in the germline V gene (reference sequence). This CDR3 reads CASTTAGGAYEQYF. In nucleotides, the CDR3 is TGTGCCAGCACCACGGCGGGAGGAGCCTACGAGCAGTACTTC.

This chain uses TRBV14 with TRBJ1-1, with 7 bases fitting TRBD1. The CDR3 is 16 residues long. Germline CDR1 and CDR2: SGHDN and FVKESK. V was pared by 0 bases and J by 5 bases, with 9 bases of the junction left unmatched. The chain's CDR3 is CASSQDFRQGSTEAFF. CDR3 coding DNA: TGTGCCAGCAGCCAAGATTTCAGACAGGGTTCGACTGAAGCTTTCTTT.

The chain links TRBV28 to TRBJ1-2; D possibly corresponds to TRBD1 (6 bases). This CDR3 has 11 residues. Trimming stripped 5 bases from V and 7 bases from J, with 8 bases between. CDR1 is MDHEN, CDR2 SYDVKM, per germline. The DNA for the CDR3 is TGTGCCAGCAGTACAGGGTTTGGCTACACCTTC. As protein: CASSTGFGYTF.

Turning to this clone: This same CDR3 is encoded by further DNA sequences in the sample. This chain joins TRBV19 and TRBJ2-5; D is perhaps TRBD1 (6 bases). V lost 3 bases and J 5 bases, leaving 10 bases between the germline ends. The CDR3 loop spans 13 amino acids. Looked up from germline, CDR1 is LNHDA and CDR2 is SQIVND (reference sequence). The CDR3 loop is CASSIPGVETQYF. As DNA, the CDR3 is TGTGCCAGTAGTATCCCAGGGGTCGAGACCCAGTACTTC. The variable domain in full, with the rest retrieved from reference TRBV19 and TRBJ2-5, is DGGITQSPKYLFRKEGQNVTLSCEQNLNHDAMYWYRQDPGQGLRLIYYSQIVNDFQKGDIAEGYSVSREKKESFPLTVTSAQKNPTAFYLCASSIPGVETQYFGPGTRLLVL.